Listed here are 14 T cell receptor beta chains from one sample, sequenced in a study of shared clonotypes between healthy human individuals (dated by TCRdb to about 2020). CD8 naive samples consisted of CD45RO-negative cells that were positively selected for CCR7, yielding a CD45RA+CCR7+ population without TemRA cells. The library was built by means of the immunoSEQ multiplex PCR assay. TCRdb's version of the immuneACCESS table is confined to in-frame rearrangements and falls short of the full clone set. An unresolved V gene accounts for under half of the shortfall where checked; the remainder is of unknown origin. This sample holds roughly 550,000 clones; around 95% were observed only once. The top ten clonotypes cover 0.11% of the sample. Source material: naive CD8+ T cells sorted from blood. Sample cell subset or site, as interpreted from the label and publication: CD45RA+CCR7+. The receptors were sampled from a woman aged 30 to 39 in good health.

The gene calls are TRBV13 and TRBJ2-1; TRBD1 is a possible D gene (5 bases). This CDR3 region has 12 residues. CDR1 PRHDT and CDR2 FYEKMQ come from the germline V gene (reference sequence). The V gene lost 4 bases and the J gene lost 6 bases, with 7 bases spanning the gap. The CDR3 sequence: CASSSDSNEQFF. The CDR3 DNA reads as TGTGCCAGCAGCTCTGACAGCAATGAGCAGTTCTTC.

This chain links TRBV30 with TRBJ2-1, with a weak D call TRBD1 (6 bases). Germline V gene lookup returns CDR1 GTSNPN and CDR2 SVGIG (reference sequence). CDR3 length equals 14 residues. V lost 0 bases and J lost 7, with 13 bases in between. The CDR3 here is CAWSVGAGDNEQFF. CDR3 coding DNA: TGTGCCTGGAGTGTAGGGGCAGGGGATAATGAGCAGTTCTTC.

The J gene is TRBJ2-2, the V gene TRBV4-2, with D unresolved. Trimming took 0 bases from V and 0 from J, leaving 5 bases between them. The CDR3 contains 15 residues. Germline lookup yields CDR1 LGHNA and CDR2 YNFKEQ. Here the CDR3 reads CASSQDRSNTGELFF. Here the CDR3 DNA reads TGTGCCAGCAGCCAAGACAGGTCGAACACCGGGGAGCTGTTTTTT.

The chain joins TRBV7-8 to TRBJ2-7; a possible D gene is TRBD1 (5 bases). V lost 5 bases and J 5 bases, leaving 19 bases between the germline ends. There are 15 residues in the CDR3. Germline lookup yields CDR1 SGHVS and CDR2 FQNEAQ. The CDR3 protein is CASSPTLAQGDEQYF. In DNA, the CDR3 is TGTGCCAGCAGCCCCACCTTGGCCCAAGGGGACGAGCAGTACTTC. Using reference TRBV7-8 and TRBJ2-7 for the parts outside the CDR3, the full variable domain is GAGVSQSPRYKVAKRGQDVALRCDPISGHVSLFWYQQALGQGPEFLTYFQNEAQLDKSGLPSDRFFAERPEGSVSTLKIQRTQQEDSAVYLCASSPTLAQGDEQYFGPGTRLTVT.

The chain combines TRBV28 with TRBJ1-6; D gene ambiguous. This CDR3 contains 12 residues. The V gene lost 6 bases and the J gene lost 4 bases, with 4 bases spanning the gap. Looked up from germline, CDR1 is MDHEN and CDR2 is SYDVKM. In DNA, the CDR3 is TGTGCCAGCAGACAGTATAATTCACCCCTCCACTTT. Its translation is CASRQYNSPLHF. The full variable domain, in which reference TRBV28 and TRBJ1-6 provide the parts outside the CDR3, is DVKVTQSSRYLVKRTGEKVFLECVQDMDHENMFWYRQDPGLGLRLIYFSYDVKMKEKGDIPEGYSVSREKKERFSLILESASTNQTSMYLCASRQYNSPLHFGNGTRLTVT.

The sample holds a few counts of this clone. The J gene is TRBJ1-2, the V gene TRBV5-8, with 8 bases lining up with TRBD1. There are 16 residues in the CDR3. Unmatched junction bases numbered 11, after V lost 0 bases and J lost 7 bases. From germline, CDR1 is SGHTS and CDR2 YDEGEE. CDR3 sequence (DNA): TGTGCCAGCAGCTTGGCCCCGAGACAGGGGCTCAGTGGCTACACCTTC. It yields the protein CASSLAPRQGLSGYTF.

This chain joins TRBV29-1 and TRBJ1-4, with 8 positions matching TRBD1. CDR1 is SQVTM and CDR2 is ANQGSEA in the germline V gene. With V trimmed by 4 bases and J by 7 bases, 17 bases remained unmatched. This CDR3 is built from 17 residues. The CDR3 sequence: CSVAGIRGQAAGEKLFF. DNA for the CDR3: TGCAGCGTTGCTGGGATTCGGGGACAGGCGGCCGGTGAAAAACTGTTTTTT.

This chain uses TRBV13 with TRBJ2-7, with 7 bases aligning to TRBD1. This CDR3 contains 15 residues. CDR1 is PRHDT, CDR2 FYEKMQ, per germline (reference sequence). Losses at the gene ends were 4 bases for V and 3 bases for J; bases not matched to a gene: 9. The CDR3 sequence is CASSSLGQGDYEQYF. The CDR3 DNA reads as TGTGCCAGCAGCTCCCTTGGCCAGGGGGACTACGAGCAGTACTTC.

The rearrangement joins TRBV30 to TRBJ2-3; D is tentatively TRBD1 or TRBD2 (5 bases each). Germline CDR1 GTSNPN, CDR2 SVGIG (reference sequence). This CDR3 is built from 13 residues. V was pared by 3 bases and J by 1 base, with 8 bases between. CDR3 protein: CAWSGTGTDTQYF. DNA of the CDR3: TGTGCCTGGAGCGGGACCGGCACAGATACGCAGTATTTT.

The gene calls are TRBV5-1 and TRBJ2-7, with D possibly matching TRBD1 (6 bases). CDR1 and CDR2 from the germline V gene are SGHRS and YFSETQ. The CDR3 is made up of 13 amino acids. V lost 4 bases, J lost 6 bases, and 14 bases lay in between. This CDR3 reads CASSVDRYREQYF. The CDR3 DNA sequence: TGCGCCAGCAGCGTCGACAGGTACCGCGAGCAGTACTTC.

This clone has a single count. The rearrangement uses TRBV7-8 and TRBJ2-3; D may be TRBD2 (6 bases). Trimming left V 8 bases short and J 4 bases short, with 10 bases between. Looked up from germline, CDR1 is SGHVS and CDR2 is FQNEAQ. This CDR3 comprises 12 residues. The CDR3 DNA sequence: TGTGCCAGCGGCGGGAAGGCAGATACGCAGTATTTT. As protein: CASGGKADTQYF.

Remarks on this clone: Other DNA sequences in this sample translate to the same CDR3. CDR3 nucleotides: TGTGCCAGCAGCCCGGACACTGAAGCTTTCTTT. This codes for CASSPDTEAFF. The chain has TRBV28 and TRBJ1-1; D uncertain. The V and J ends lost 6 bases and 3 bases respectively, with 5 bases between them. The CDR3 sequence is 11 residues long. Per the germline V gene, CDR1 is MDHEN and CDR2 is SYDVKM.

The chain couples TRBV29-1 to TRBJ1-1; 11 bases match TRBD1. The ends lost 6 bases at V and 2 bases at J; junction bases unmatched: 8. In germline, CDR1 is SQVTM, CDR2 ANQGSEA. The CDR3 consists of 15 residues. The CDR3 DNA follows: TGCAGCGTCACCGGGACAGGGGGGGGTAACACTGAAGCTTTCTTT. Its translation: CSVTGTGGGNTEAFF.

The rearrangement uses TRBV30 and TRBJ2-5; 9 bases fit TRBD1. The V gene's germline CDR1 is GTSNPN and CDR2 SVGIG (reference sequence). V trimming: 3 bases; J trimming: 0 bases; junction bases outside the gene matches: 14. There are 18 residues in the CDR3. Here the CDR3 reads CAWRKGTGPTLYQETQYF. The CDR3 coding sequence is TGTGCCTGGAGAAAAGGGACAGGGCCAACCTTGTACCAAGAGACCCAGTACTTC.